A single sample gave rise to the 29 T cell receptor beta chains below, sequenced in a study of T cells in Graves' hyperthyroidism and ophthalmopathy. Regions amplified from RNA transcripts were the TCR beta CDR3 regions. First-round RT-PCR with HTBI primers amplified the TCR CDR3 region. In TCRdb, the multiplex PCR reads were re-called with MiXCR into one record per CDR3 protein. The table shows fewer than 650,000 distinct CDR3 sequences, with 14% to 15% occurring only once. What was sequenced was blood. These receptors came from a woman in her forties with Graves' ophthalmopathy.

This clonotype has at least ten counts. This chain uses TRBV29-1 with TRBJ1-5, with D possibly being TRBD1 (6 bases). V was clipped by 4 bases and J by 3 bases, with 10 bases between them. The CDR3 covers 13 residues. Germline lookup yields CDR1 SQVTM and CDR2 ANQGSEA. CDR3 loop: CSVGTGHNQPQHF. The DNA of the CDR3 is TGCAGCGTTGGTACAGGGCACAATCAGCCCCAGCATTTT.

The chain has TRBV19 and TRBJ1-1, with 8 nucleotides matching TRBD1. The CDR3 loop spans 14 amino acids. The V gene end was trimmed by 4 bases and the J gene end by 5 bases; junction bases not matched to a gene: 6. Germline V CDR1 and CDR2: LNHDA, SQIVND (reference sequence). For the CDR3, the DNA is TGTGCCAGTAGTACCCCAGGGGGCCGTACTGAAGCTTTCTTT. It specifies CASSTPGGRTEAFF.

This clonotype was detected many times. The V call is TRBV6-4, the J call TRBJ2-2, with D perhaps matching TRBD1 or TRBD2 (6 bases each). This CDR3 comprises 18 residues. Trimming cost V 2 bases and J 1 base, with 17 bases left between them. Germline V CDR1 and CDR2: MRHNA, SNTAGT. CDR3 DNA sequence: TGTGCCAGCAGTGACAAGGCTTGGGGGGCGCGGAACACCGGGGAGCTGTTTTTT. Translated, it gives CASSDKAWGARNTGELFF.

This clonotype was seen repeatedly, ten times or more. This chain links TRBV12-3 or TRBV12-4 with TRBJ2-7; D remains ambiguous. V shed 3 bases and J shed 6 bases, with 12 bases lying between them. The CDR3 extends over 13 amino acids. The CDR3 nucleotides read TGTGCCAGCAGTTTTCAGCAGGTTTCCGAGCAGTACTTC. Its protein is CASSFQQVSEQYF.

CDR3 sequence (DNA): TGTGCCAGCAGCTTCTCCCTCCTGAGGGTTACGGAGACCCAGTACTTC. Protein product: CASSFSLLRVTETQYF. The J gene is TRBJ2-5, the V gene TRBV11-3; tentative D call: TRBD2 (5 bases). CDR1 and CDR2 from the germline V gene are SGHNT and YENEEA. CDR3 length: 16 residues. V gave up 3 bases and J gave up 5 bases, with 19 bases separating them.

This clonotype was seen ten or more times. Here the CDR3 reads CASSYSGGIGAKETQYF. The DNA for the CDR3 is TGTGCCAGCAGTTACTCAGGAGGGATTGGAGCTAAAGAGACCCAGTACTTC. The chain couples TRBV6-2 or TRBV6-3 to TRBJ2-5, with D tentatively TRBD2 (6 bases). The CDR3 runs to 17 residues. V was clipped by 0 bases and J by 3 bases, with 17 bases between them. Germline values: CDR1 MNHEY, CDR2 SVGEGT.

This chain uses TRBV7-2 with TRBJ2-7; 8 nucleotides agree with TRBD1. Trimming took 8 bases from V and 1 from J; bases not matched to a gene: 10. The CDR3 sequence is 15 residues long. From germline, CDR1 is SGHTA and CDR2 FQGNSA. The DNA for the CDR3 is TGTGCCAGCGGACGGGGAACAGGGGGGTCCTACGAGCAGTACTTC. Translated, it gives CASGRGTGGSYEQYF.

This clonotype was observed many times. This chain uses TRBV28 with TRBJ1-2, with 9 nucleotides matching TRBD1. The CDR3 covers 14 residues. Germline V gene data show CDR1 as MDHEN and CDR2 as SYDVKM. V was clipped by 7 bases and J by 2 bases; unmatched bases: 5. The CDR3 region is CASTATGGNYGYTF. CDR3 nucleotide sequence: TGTGCCAGCACCGCGACAGGGGGGAACTATGGCTACACCTTC.

The V and J genes are TRBV2 and TRBJ2-5; a weak D match, TRBD2 (5 bases). The CDR3 runs to 15 residues. CDR1 SNHLY and CDR2 FYNNEI come from the germline V gene. Trimming stripped 6 bases from V and 5 bases from J, with 19 bases between. Written as DNA, the CDR3 is TGTGCCAGCAGCCAAGGTGGTTCCCCGGGGGAGACCCAGTACTTC. Its translation: CASSQGGSPGETQYF.

This clonotype was observed many times. This sequence joins TRBV28 and TRBJ2-7; D uncertain. The CDR3 length is 14 residues. Per germline, CDR1 MDHEN and CDR2 SYDVKM. V was cut by 5 bases and J by 4 bases, with 15 bases left in between. CDR3 in DNA: TGTGCCAGCAGTCGAGCAATAACACTTTACGAGCAGTACTTC. It encodes CASSRAITLYEQYF.

This clonotype was seen repeatedly, ten times or more. CDR3 in amino acids: CASSPTGILDTGELFF. CDR3 bases: TGCGCCAGCAGTCCTACAGGGATTTTGGACACCGGGGAGCTGTTTTTT. V and J are TRBV10-1 and TRBJ2-2; TRBD1 is a possible D gene (6 bases). Germline loops: CDR1 WNHNN, CDR2 SYGVQD (reference sequence). The V end was cut by 5 bases, the J end by 3 bases, with 16 bases between. The CDR3 has 16 residues.

This clonotype was detected ten times or more. V and J are TRBV12-3 or TRBV12-4 and TRBJ1-5; the match to TRBD1 covers 10 bases. The CDR3 is 13 residues long. Trimming took 8 bases from V and 5 from J; bases not matched to a gene: 3. CDR3 sequence: CASAGQGDQPQHF. The CDR3 region has the DNA TGTGCCAGCGCCGGACAGGGGGATCAGCCCCAGCATTTT.

This clonotype was found many times. This rearrangement joins TRBV11-2 to TRBJ1-5; D remains ambiguous. Looked up from germline, CDR1 is SGHAT and CDR2 is FQNNGV. This CDR3 has 13 amino acids. V was trimmed by 5 bases and J by 7 bases, leaving 12 bases between them. CDR3 loop: CASSESDWQPQHF. The CDR3 DNA reads TGTGCCAGCAGCGAAAGCGATTGGCAGCCCCAGCATTTT.

This clonotype was picked up a small number of times. The chain couples TRBV6-1 to TRBJ2-7; TRBD2 aligns across 7 bases. Germline CDR1 and CDR2: MNHNS and SASEGT. The CDR3 is 15 residues long. The J segment lost 1 base and the V segment lost 7 bases, leaving 10 bases of the junction unmatched. The CDR3 DNA follows: TGTGCCAGCAAACCGGGAACGGGACTATCCTACGAGCAGTACTTC. Encoded protein: CASKPGTGLSYEQYF.

There are many counts of this clonotype. The J gene is TRBJ1-1, the V gene TRBV6-5; 8 bases line up with TRBD1. V was pared by 2 bases and J by 1 base, with 3 bases of the junction left unmatched. Germline-derived CDR1 and CDR2 are MNHEY and SVGAGI. The CDR3 has 15 residues. The CDR3 loop reads CASSYRQGQNTEAFF. CDR3 in DNA: TGTGCCAGCAGTTACCGACAGGGGCAGAACACTGAAGCTTTCTTT.

This clonotype was detected ten times or more. V usage is TRBV19 and J usage is TRBJ2-7, with 7 bases lining up with TRBD1. The CDR3 extends over 14 amino acids. Germline V CDR1 and CDR2: LNHDA, SQIVND (reference sequence). Germline trimming cut 2 bases from V and 3 bases from J; bases unmatched to any gene: 4. CDR3 in DNA: TGTGCCAGTAGTATAAGTCAGGGGGACTACGAGCAGTACTTC. Amino acid sequence: CASSISQGDYEQYF.

At least ten counts were recorded for this clonotype. The CDR3 nucleotides are TGTGCCAGCAGCTTAGTGCGGGAGGGCCTTCGTCAAGAGACCCAGTACTTC. Its translation: CASSLVREGLRQETQYF. The chain links TRBV7-2 to TRBJ2-5; 9 bases agree with TRBD2. Germline CDR1 SGHTA, CDR2 FQGNSA. The CDR3 runs 17 residues. J lost 2 bases, V lost 1 base, and 8 bases had no gene match.

The chain recombines TRBV19 with TRBJ1-2, with D perhaps matching TRBD1 (5 bases). CDR1 is LNHDA, CDR2 SQIVND, per germline (reference sequence). The CDR3 runs 14 residues. The V gene lost 0 bases and the J gene lost 7 bases, with 12 bases spanning the gap. CDR3 sequence: CASSIDREAVGYTF. CDR3 nucleotides: TGTGCCAGTAGTATAGACAGGGAGGCGGTTGGCTACACCTTC.

In its sample, this clonotype was seen many times. For the CDR3, the DNA is TGCGCCAGCAGCTTGGGGTCCGGGGACGAGCAGTACTTC. Translation gives CASSLGSGDEQYF. The J gene is TRBJ2-7, the V gene TRBV5-1, with D perhaps TRBD2 (5 bases). The CDR3 contains 13 residues. Germline values: CDR1 SGHRS, CDR2 YFSETQ. Trimming left V 0 bases short and J 5 bases short, with 9 bases between.

This clonotype showed up many times. The chain carries TRBV28 and TRBJ2-7, with 7 positions matching TRBD2. Germline values: CDR1 MDHEN, CDR2 SYDVKM. The J segment lost 3 bases and the V segment lost 3 bases, leaving 5 bases of the junction unmatched. The CDR3 runs 14 residues. CDR3 protein: CASSFREAFYEQYF. The CDR3 DNA is TGTGCCAGCAGTTTCCGGGAGGCTTTCTACGAGCAGTACTTC.

This clonotype was seen only a few times. The V and J genes are TRBV3-1 and TRBJ2-2; D uncertain. V was cut by 2 bases and J by 6 bases, with 13 bases left in between. Germline assignment: CDR1 LGHDT and CDR2 YNNKEL (reference sequence). The CDR3 length is 15 residues. The CDR3 sequence is CASSQYAVVPGELFF. Here the CDR3 DNA reads TGTGCCAGCAGCCAATATGCCGTAGTCCCCGGGGAGCTGTTTTTT.

V usage is TRBV7-3 and J usage is TRBJ2-7, with 7 bases aligning to TRBD2. J gave up 5 bases and V 3 bases, and 4 bases lay outside the gene matches. Germline lookup yields CDR1 SGHTA and CDR2 FQGTGA. The CDR3 consists of 13 residues. CDR3 coding DNA: TGTGCCAGCAGCTTGGGGGAGGGCAACGAGCAGTACTTC. Residues: CASSLGEGNEQYF. The entire variable domain, with the rest obtained from reference TRBV7-3 and TRBJ2-7, is as follows: GAGVSQTPSNKVTEKGKYVELRCDPISGHTALYWYRQSLGQGPEFLIYFQGTGAADDSGLPNDRFFAVRPEGSVSTLKIQRTERGDSAVYLCASSLGEGNEQYFGPGTRLTVT.

This clonotype was picked up many times. The V and J genes are TRBV29-1 and TRBJ2-7; TRBD1 matches at 8 bases. Germline V gene data show CDR1 as SQVTM and CDR2 as ANQGSEA. CDR3 size: 15 residues. V lost 6 bases to trimming and J lost 0 bases; unmatched junction nucleotides: 10. The CDR3 is CSVSRGQESSYEQYF. Written as DNA, the CDR3 is TGCAGCGTCTCGCGGGGACAGGAGAGCTCCTACGAGCAGTACTTC.

This clonotype has a handful of counts. A clone one base away is much larger, so this may be a read error. V gene TRBV25-1 combines with J gene TRBJ1-1; TRBD1 might be the D (6 bases). This CDR3 is 14 amino acids long. CDR1 and CDR2 (germline): MGHDK, SYGVNS. CDR3 protein: CASSDQQTGAEALF. The CDR3 coding sequence is TGTGCCAGCAGTGATCAGCAAACGGGGGCTGAAGCTCTCTTT.

This clonotype was seen ten or more times. The gene calls are TRBV12-3 or TRBV12-4 and TRBJ2-7, with 11 positions matching TRBD2. The CDR3 length is 15 residues. V shed 5 bases and J 4 bases; nucleotides not matched to a gene: 7. DNA for the CDR3: TGTGCCAGCAGTCATCCGGGACTAGCGGCTTACGAGCAGTACTTC. As protein: CASSHPGLAAYEQYF.

This clonotype was counted ten times or more. V and J are TRBV24-1 and TRBJ2-2; 11 positions agree with TRBD1. The CDR3 sequence is 19 residues long. With 3 bases clipped from V and 0 bases from J, the junction kept 8 bases outside the gene matches. Germline values: CDR1 KGHDR, CDR2 SFDVKD. CDR3 sequence: CATSDAGQGGNANTGELFF. The CDR3 DNA reads as TGTGCCACCAGTGATGCGGGACAGGGGGGAAACGCGAACACCGGGGAGCTGTTTTTT.

In this sample, this clonotype turned up many times. The V and J genes are TRBV11-3 and TRBJ2-5; D ambiguous. The CDR3 covers 14 residues. Per germline, CDR1 SGHNT and CDR2 YENEEA. Trimming took 2 bases from V and 5 from J, leaving 12 bases between them. The CDR3 loop reads CASSLFSSDETQYF. CDR3 in DNA: TGTGCCAGCAGCTTATTTAGTTCCGACGAGACCCAGTACTTC.

This clonotype turned up a few times. The V and J genes are TRBV12-3 or TRBV12-4 and TRBJ2-2, with D unresolved. Trimming pared 5 bases from V and 0 bases from J, leaving 13 bases between. CDR3 size: 16 residues. The CDR3 here is CASSLGSNSNTGELFF. The CDR3 bases are TGTGCCAGCAGTCTCGGGTCGAATTCGAACACCGGGGAGCTGTTTTTT.

The V gene is TRBV7-9, the J gene TRBJ2-7; possible D gene TRBD1, 5 bases. The ends were cut back, 5 bases at V and 3 bases at J, with 14 bases in the middle. The CDR3 has 14 amino acids. CDR1 SEHNR and CDR2 FQNEAQ come from the germline V gene (reference sequence). The CDR3 DNA reads as TGTGCCAGCAGCGCGACAGAGATCAACTACGAGCAGTACTTC. This gives the protein CASSATEINYEQYF.